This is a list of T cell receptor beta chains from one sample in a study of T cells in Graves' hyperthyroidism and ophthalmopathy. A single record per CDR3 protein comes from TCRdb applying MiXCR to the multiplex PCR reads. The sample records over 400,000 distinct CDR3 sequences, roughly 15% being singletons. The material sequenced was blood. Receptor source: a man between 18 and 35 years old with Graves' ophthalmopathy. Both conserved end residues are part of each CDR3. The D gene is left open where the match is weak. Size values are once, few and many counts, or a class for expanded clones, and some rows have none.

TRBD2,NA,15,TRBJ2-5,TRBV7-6,TGTGCCAGCAGCCCCCTGGCGGGGGAGGGAGAGACCCAGTACTTC,CASSPLAGEGETQYF
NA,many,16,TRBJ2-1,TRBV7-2,TGTGCCAGCAGCCCGACTAGTGGAAGCTCCTACAATGAGCAGTTCTTC,CASSPTSGSSYNEQFF
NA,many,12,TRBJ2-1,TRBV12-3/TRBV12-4,TGTGCCAGCAGGGGCCGGTACAATGAGCAGTTCTTC,CASRGRYNEQFF
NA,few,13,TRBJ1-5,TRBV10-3,TGTGCCATCAAGGGAGGGGGTGATCAGCCCCAGCATTTT,CAIKGGGDQPQHF
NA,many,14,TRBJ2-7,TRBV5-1,TGCGCCAGCAGCTTGGAGGACTACCTCTACGAGCAGTACTTC,CASSLEDYLYEQYF
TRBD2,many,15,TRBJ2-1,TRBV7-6,TGTGCCAGCAGCTTAGAGGGACTAGGAGCGAATGAGCAGTTCTTC,CASSLEGLGANEQFF
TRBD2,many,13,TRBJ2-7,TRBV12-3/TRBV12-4,TGTGCCAGCAGGACTAGCGGGGGCCCCGAGCAGTACTTC,CASRTSGGPEQYF
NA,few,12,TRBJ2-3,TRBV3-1,TGTGCCAGCAGGAGCACAGGATTGACGCAGTATTTT,CASRSTGLTQYF
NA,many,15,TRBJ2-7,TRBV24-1,TGTGCCACCAGCCCCAAGGGGGGGCTCGCGTCCGAGCAGTACTTC,CATSPKGGLASEQYF
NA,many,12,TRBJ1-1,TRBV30,TGTGCCTGGTCCGAGGAGGTCACTGAAGCTTTCTTT,CAWSEEVTEAFF
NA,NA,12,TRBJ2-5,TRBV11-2,TGTGCCAGCAGTTCTTTCCCCGGGACCCAGTACTTC,CASSSFPGTQYF
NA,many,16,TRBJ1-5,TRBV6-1,NA,CASSDFGEDSNQPQHF
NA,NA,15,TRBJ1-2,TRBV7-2,TGCGCCAGCAGCCAAACCGCAGGGTTTAACTATGGCTACACCTTC,CASSQTAGFNYGYTF
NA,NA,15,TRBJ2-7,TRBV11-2,TGTGCCAGCAGCCAAAACCAGGGATCGGGTTACGAGCAGTACTTC,CASSQNQGSGYEQYF
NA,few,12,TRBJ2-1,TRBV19,TGTGCCAGTAGTATAGGAGGGCATGAGCAGTTCTTC,CASSIGGHEQFF
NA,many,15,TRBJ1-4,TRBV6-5,TGTGCCAGCAGTTACTCAGGGGTTACCTATGAAAAACTGTTTTTT,CASSYSGVTYEKLFF
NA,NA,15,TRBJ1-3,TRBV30,TGTGCCTGGAGCTGGGACTCGAGCTCTGGAAACACCATATATTTT,CAWSWDSSSGNTIYF
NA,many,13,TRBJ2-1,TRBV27,TGTGCCAGCAGTTTATCGTCGGCAAATGAGCAGTTCTTC,CASSLSSANEQFF
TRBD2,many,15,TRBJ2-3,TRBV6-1,TGTGCCAGCAGTCAGTGGCTAGCGGGATCAGATACGCAGTATTTT,CASSQWLAGSDTQYF
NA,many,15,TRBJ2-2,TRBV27,TGTGCCAGCAGTTTATCGGGGACAAATAGAGGGGAGCTGTTTTTT,CASSLSGTNRGELFF
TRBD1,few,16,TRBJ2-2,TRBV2,TGTGCCAGCAGTGAAGCGCAGGGGGCGAACACCGGGGAGCTGTTTTTT,CASSEAQGANTGELFF
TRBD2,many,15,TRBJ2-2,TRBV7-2,TGTGCCAGCAGCCTTAGCGGGGGGACCACCGGGGAGCTGTTTTTT,CASSLSGGTTGELFF
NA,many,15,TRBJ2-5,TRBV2,TGTGCCAGCACCGGGGGGCGCAGTATTTTAGAGACCCAGTACTTC,CASTGGRSILETQYF
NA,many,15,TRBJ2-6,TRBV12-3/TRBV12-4,TGTGCCAGCAGTTTATGGGGCCTTGGGGCCAACGTCCTGACTTTC,CASSLWGLGANVLTF
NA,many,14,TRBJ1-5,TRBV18,TGTGCCAGCTCACCGCTCAGGGGACATCAGCCCCAGCATTTT,CASSPLRGHQPQHF
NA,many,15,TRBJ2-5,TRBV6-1,TGTGCCAGCACCTACGGGGCGGGTCCGGGAGAGACCCAGTACTTC,CASTYGAGPGETQYF
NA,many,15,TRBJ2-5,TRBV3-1,TGTGCCAGCAGCCAAGGGACAGCCCACACCGTGTCCCAGTACTTC,CASSQGTAHTVSQYF
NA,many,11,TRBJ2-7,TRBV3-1,TGTGCCAGCAGCCGACTCTACGAGCAGTACTTC,CASSRLYEQYF
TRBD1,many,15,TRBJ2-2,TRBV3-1,TGTGCCAGCAGCCAGGGGGACAGAGACACCGGGGAGCTGTTTTTT,CASSQGDRDTGELFF
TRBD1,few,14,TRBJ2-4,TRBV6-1,TGTGCCAGCAGTGCGACAGGGCTGGTGGACATTCAGTACTTC,CASSATGLVDIQYF
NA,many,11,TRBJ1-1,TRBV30,TGTGCCTGGAGTTCCCCCGGGGCAGCTTTCTTT,CAWSSPGAAFF
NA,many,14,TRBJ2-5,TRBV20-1,TGCAGTGCTAGTCCCCCTAGCGCCCAAGAGACCCAGTACTTC,CSASPPSAQETQYF
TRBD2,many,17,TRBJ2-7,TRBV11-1,TGTGCCAGCAGCTTACTAGCGGGAGCTCCGAGGAACTACGAGCAGTACTTC,CASSLLAGAPRNYEQYF
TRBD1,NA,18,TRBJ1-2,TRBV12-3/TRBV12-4,TGTGCCAGCAGTTTAGGGCCTTGGACCGGGACAGGGTACTATGGCTACACCTTC,CASSLGPWTGTGYYGYTF
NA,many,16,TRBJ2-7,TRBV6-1,TGTGCCAGCAGTGAAGCGAGGTTCCCGGGCTCCTACGAGCAGTACTTC,CASSEARFPGSYEQYF
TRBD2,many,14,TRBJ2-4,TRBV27,TGTGCCAGCAGTTCCTGGACTAGCGGGCGCGATCAGTACTTC,CASSSWTSGRDQYF
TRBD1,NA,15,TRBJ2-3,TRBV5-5,TGTGCCAGCAGCGGGGGGACAGGGTTTACAGATACGCAGTATTTT,CASSGGTGFTDTQYF
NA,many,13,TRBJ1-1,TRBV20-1,TGCAGCCCCCGGGCTCCAGGGTTGACTGAAGCTTTCTTT,CSPRAPGLTEAFF
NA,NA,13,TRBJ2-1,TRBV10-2,TGCGCCAGCAGTGAGTGGCTCTGGAATGAGCAGTTCTTC,CASSEWLWNEQFF
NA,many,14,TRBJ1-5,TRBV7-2,TGTGCCAGCAGCAAACAGGGTTTAGGTCAGCCCCAGCATTTT,CASSKQGLGQPQHF
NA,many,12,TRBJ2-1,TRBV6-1,TGTGCCAGCAGTTACCGGGCCAATGAGCAGTTCTTC,CASSYRANEQFF
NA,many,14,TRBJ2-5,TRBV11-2,TGTGCCAGCAGCACCCTGTGGTTGCGAGAGACCCAGTACTTC,CASSTLWLRETQYF
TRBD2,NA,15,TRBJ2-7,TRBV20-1,TGCAGTGCTAGAGCCTCTAGCGGGGAATCCTACGAGCAGTACTTC,CSARASSGESYEQYF
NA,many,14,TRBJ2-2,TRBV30,TGTGCCTGGAGTGGGGGGGTGGTGACCGGGGAGCTGTTTTTT,CAWSGGVVTGELFF
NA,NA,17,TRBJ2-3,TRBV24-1,TGTGCCACCAGTGATTTGCTTACCGGGGAGAGCACAGATACGCAGTATTTT,CATSDLLTGESTDTQYF
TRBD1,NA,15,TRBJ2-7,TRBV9,TGTGCCAGCAGCGTAGAACCCGGACAGGGCTACGAGCAGTACTTC,CASSVEPGQGYEQYF
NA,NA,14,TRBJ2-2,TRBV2,TGTGCCAGCCACGCCACGGGGGTCACCGGGGAGCTGTTTTTT,CASHATGVTGELFF
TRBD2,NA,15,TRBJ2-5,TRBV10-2,TGCGCCAGCAGTGATGTAGCGGGAGGGCCGGAGACCCAGTACTTC,CASSDVAGGPETQYF
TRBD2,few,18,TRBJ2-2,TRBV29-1,TGCAGCGTCTGGACTAGCGGGGGGGGAAATACGATCACCGGGGAGCTGTTTTTT,CSVWTSGGGNTITGELFF
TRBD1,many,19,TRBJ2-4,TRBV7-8,TGTGCCAGCAGCTTTGTTCGTTGGACAGGGGGTGGTCGTGGAAACATTCAGTACTTC,CASSFVRWTGGGRGNIQYF
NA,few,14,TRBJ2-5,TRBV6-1,TGTGCCAGCTCCTTCCGGGGGCCTGGGGAGACCCAGTACTTC,CASSFRGPGETQYF
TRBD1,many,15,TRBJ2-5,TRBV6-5,TGTGCCAGCAGTTACACCTACAGGGGGCAAGAGACCCAGTACTTC,CASSYTYRGQETQYF
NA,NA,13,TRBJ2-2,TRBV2,TGTGCCAGCAACAGGGAAGGCACCCGGGAGCTGTTTTTT,CASNREGTRELFF
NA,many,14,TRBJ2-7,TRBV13,TGTGCCAGCAGCTTCTTCCTAGGCGACAACGAGCAGTACTTC,CASSFFLGDNEQYF